This note documents a single T cell receptor (beta chain) sequence. Its antigen is currently unknown. V lost 0 bases and J lost 9, with 12 bases in between. Germline V gives CDR1 SGHDN, CDR2 FVKESK. There are 14 residues in the CDR3. The data belong to a study of shared clonotypes between healthy human individuals. Healthy and HIV-negative, the adult donors had no recent acute infections or vaccinations. The study separated CD4+ cells into CD45RA+ naive and CD45RA-negative memory subsets. TCRdb keeps only in-frame clones here, not all; method: immunoSEQ multiplex PCR. The sample lists about 2.4 million clones, over 85% occurring once. Findings of the study overall: The study found lower generation probabilities in non-shared clonotypes than in those shared by all four donors. Read depth was anticipated to influence clonotype sharing among donors.

This TCR derives from a young man in good health. Some clones in this sample may be carry-over from other donors' samples. This chain uses TRBV14 with TRBJ2-1; D is unresolved. Sequenced sample: naive CD4+ T cells from PBMCs. As to subset: CD45RA+ positively selected. The CDR3 loop reads CASSQDWARFEQFF. DNA for the CDR3: TGTGCCAGCAGCCAAGACTGGGCGCGATTTGAGCAGTTCTTC.